A selection of T cell receptor beta chains follows, all from one sample in a study of cytotoxic CD8 clonotypes in ibrutinib-treated CLL. The data were produced by immunoSEQ multiplex PCR, yet TCRdb's version contains in-frame clones alone and is incomplete. The sample has approximately 340,000 clones, 67% seen once. This specimen was PBMCs, taken after 36 months of ibrutinib treatment. The receptors derive from a human donor with chronic lymphocytic leukemia. Both conserved end residues are part of each CDR3. D genes are given only for firm matches. Not all rows give a size; the values are once, few, many and, for expanded clones, a class.

J gene	V gene	CDR3 length	clone size	D gene	CDR3 protein	CDR3 DNA
TRBJ2-7	TRBV7-2	15	NA	TRBD2	CASSWTSGSWYEQYF	TGTGCCAGCAGCTGGACTAGCGGGAGTTGGTACGAGCAGTACTTC
TRBJ2-7	TRBV6-5	12	once	NA	CASRDTHYEQYF	TGTGCCAGCAGGGACACCCACTACGAGCAGTACTTC
TRBJ2-1	TRBV6-5	14	NA	TRBD2	CASSALAGVNEQFF	TGTGCCAGCAGCGCCCTAGCGGGCGTAAATGAGCAGTTCTTC
TRBJ2-7	TRBV5-4	13	NA	NA	CASSRWLSYEQYF	TGTGCCAGCAGCCGGTGGTTATCCTACGAGCAGTACTTC
TRBJ1-5	TRBV4-1	16	few	NA	CASSLTSVDIAQPQHF	TGCGCCAGCAGCCTTACCTCGGTGGACATCGCCCAGCCCCAGCATTTT
TRBJ2-7	TRBV19	13	NA	TRBD2	CASSGTSSYEQYF	TGTGCCAGTAGTGGGACTAGCTCCTACGAGCAGTACTTC
TRBJ1-1	TRBV4-1	15	few	NA	CASSQVEAANTEAFF	TGCGCCAGCAGCCAAGTTGAGGCCGCGAACACTGAAGCTTTCTTT
TRBJ2-3	TRBV5-4	15	NA	NA	CASSSPGLLTDTQYF	TGTGCCAGCAGCTCGCCGGGACTTCTCACAGATACGCAGTATTTT
TRBJ2-3	TRBV9	15	NA	TRBD2	CASSGGLARIDTQYF	TGTGCCAGCAGCGGGGGACTAGCTCGTATTGATACGCAGTATTTT
TRBJ2-3	TRBV7-9	17	NA	TRBD2	CASSLALAGASTDTQYF	TGTGCCAGCAGCTTAGCCCTAGCGGGGGCTAGCACAGATACGCAGTATTTT
TRBJ2-1	TRBV28	18	few	TRBD2	CASRGDGRTSGRGNEQFF	TGTGCCAGCAGGGGGGACGGGAGGACTAGCGGGAGAGGCAATGAGCAGTTCTTC
TRBJ2-7	TRBV7-2	16	NA	NA	CASSLRTRRSSYEQYF	TGTGCCAGCAGCTTACGCACCCGGAGGAGCTCCTACGAGCAGTACTTC
TRBJ2-5	TRBV7-9	15	few	NA	CASRSKWVGQETQYF	TGTGCCAGCAGATCCAAATGGGTGGGCCAAGAGACCCAGTACTTC
TRBJ2-1	TRBV29-1	13	NA	NA	CSVDLSPFNEQFF	TGCAGCGTTGATTTATCTCCGTTCAATGAGCAGTTCTTC
TRBJ2-5	TRBV7-9	13	once	NA	CANTRASQETQYF	TGTGCCAACACGCGGGCGAGCCAAGAGACCCAGTACTTC
TRBJ1-4	TRBV5-1	16	few	NA	CASSLDPNRVSEKLFF	TGCGCCAGCAGCTTGGACCCCAACAGGGTCTCTGAAAAACTGTTTTTT
TRBJ2-7	TRBV7-9	15	NA	TRBD2	CASSVGERGSYEQYF	TGTGCCAGCAGCGTCGGGGAGCGGGGTTCCTACGAGCAGTACTTC
TRBJ2-7	TRBV18	15	few	TRBD1	CASSPLGQADYEQYF	TGTGCCAGCTCACCGCTGGGACAGGCCGATTACGAGCAGTACTTC
TRBJ2-5	TRBV7-6	15	few	TRBD1	CASSLGQGAQETQYF	TGTGCCAGCAGCTTAGGACAGGGGGCTCAAGAGACCCAGTACTTC
TRBJ2-7	TRBV5-1	12	few	NA	CASSRGTYEQYF	TGCGCCAGCAGCAGGGGAACCTACGAGCAGTACTTC
TRBJ1-2	TRBV19	15	few	TRBD1	CASSPWTGGGYGYTF	TGTGCCAGTAGTCCCTGGACAGGGGGCGGCTATGGCTACACCTTC
TRBJ1-2	TRBV19	12	NA	NA	CASSLQGLGYTF	TGTGCCAGTAGTTTGCAGGGTCTTGGCTACACCTTC
TRBJ2-5	TRBV29-1	8	few	NA	CSDGAQYF	TGCAGCGACGGAGCCCAGTACTTC
TRBJ2-2	TRBV5-4	16	few	NA	CASASRSGVGTGELFF	TGTGCCAGCGCATCCCGATCGGGGGTAGGGACCGGGGAGCTGTTTTTT
TRBJ2-7	TRBV19	14	NA	TRBD1	CASSTGTGTYEQYF	TGTGCCAGTAGTACCGGGACAGGGACCTACGAGCAGTACTTC
TRBJ2-7	TRBV11-2	16	NA	TRBD1	CASSLESGTGSFEQYF	TGTGCCAGCAGCTTGGAATCCGGGACAGGTTCCTTTGAGCAGTACTTC
TRBJ2-3	TRBV11-2	18	once	NA	CASSLSRTKVFSTDTQYF	TGTGCCAGCAGCTTATCACGGACTAAAGTTTTTAGCACAGATACGCAGTATTTT
TRBJ2-5	TRBV2	13	NA	NA	CASGLGVRETQYF	TGTGCCAGCGGCCTTGGGGTCCGAGAGACCCAGTACTTC
TRBJ2-7	TRBV5-1	17	NA	NA	CASSPNLRDNRGYEQYF	TGCGCCAGCAGCCCCAACCTCCGGGACAACCGCGGTTACGAGCAGTACTTC
TRBJ2-7	TRBV18	13	NA	NA	CASSPTLLYEQYF	TGTGCCAGCTCACCAACCCTCCTCTACGAGCAGTACTTC
TRBJ2-5	TRBV5-5	15	NA	TRBD1	CASSLTGDEYETQYF	TGTGCCAGCAGCTTGACAGGGGATGAGTATGAGACCCAGTACTTC
TRBJ2-3	TRBV18	17	NA	NA	CASSRAVRQTSTDTQYF	TGTGCCAGCTCACGAGCAGTTAGGCAGACTAGCACAGATACGCAGTATTTT
TRBJ2-3	TRBV5-1	15	NA	TRBD1	CASSSGDRRSDTQYF	TGCGCCAGCAGCTCCGGGGACAGGCGGTCAGATACGCAGTATTTT
TRBJ2-5	TRBV4-1	16	NA	TRBD2	CASSQVLAGIQETQYF	TGCGCCAGCAGCCAAGTGCTAGCGGGGATCCAAGAGACCCAGTACTTC
TRBJ2-2	TRBV7-6	15	NA	NA	CASTLTGGNTGELFF	TGTGCCAGCACCCTTACGGGGGGCAACACCGGGGAGCTGTTTTTT
TRBJ1-1	TRBV14	14	few	NA	CASSLNRKNTEAFF	TGTGCCAGCAGCCTCAACAGGAAGAACACTGAAGCTTTCTTT
TRBJ1-1	TRBV2	13	few	NA	CASSEAWGEEAFF	TGTGCCAGCAGTGAAGCTTGGGGGGAGGAAGCTTTCTTT
TRBJ2-2	TRBV9	16	NA	NA	CASSVGHVLGTGELFF	TGTGCCAGCAGCGTAGGTCACGTGTTAGGGACCGGGGAGCTGTTTTTT
TRBJ2-7	TRBV28	13	NA	NA	CASSMRNSYEQYF	TGTGCCAGCAGTATGAGGAACTCCTACGAGCAGTACTTC
TRBJ2-7	TRBV11-2	15	NA	NA	CASSYGTQIPYEQYF	TGTGCCAGCAGCTACGGGACACAGATCCCCTACGAGCAGTACTTC
TRBJ1-3	TRBV5-1	15	once	TRBD1	CASSHGTGEGNTIYF	TGCGCCAGCAGCCATGGGACAGGGGAAGGAAACACCATATATTTT
TRBJ1-6	TRBV27	15	NA	NA	CASSSVLSYNSPLHF	TGTGCCAGCAGTTCCGTGCTGTCCTATAATTCACCCCTCCACTTT
TRBJ1-3	TRBV10-3	14	NA	NA	CAISGLGSGNTIYF	TGTGCCATCAGCGGGCTGGGCTCTGGAAACACCATATATTTT
TRBJ2-7	TRBV27	17	few	NA	CARSPLCRDAGWYEQYF	TGTGCCAGAAGTCCGCTATGCCGGGACGCGGGCTGGTACGAGCAGTACTTC
TRBJ2-3	TRBV7-2	12	once	NA	CASSPSTDTQYF	TGTGCCAGCAGCCCTAGCACAGATACGCAGTATTTT
TRBJ2-2	TRBV27	12	few	NA	CASSPNTGELFF	TGTGCCAGCAGTCCCAACACCGGGGAGCTGTTTTTT
TRBJ2-7	TRBV11-2	13	NA	NA	CASSLVYYYEQYF	TGTGCCAGCAGCTTAGTCTACTACTACGAGCAGTACTTC
TRBJ2-2	TRBV29-1	12	few	TRBD1	CSVTGLAGELFF	TGCAGCGTGACAGGGTTGGCCGGGGAGCTGTTTTTT
TRBJ1-2	TRBV6-1	13	NA	NA	CASTLDRTYGYTF	TGTGCCAGCACCCTAGACCGCACCTATGGCTACACCTTC
TRBJ1-1	TRBV9	17	NA	NA	CASSVAIGLGEGTEAFF	TGTGCCAGCAGCGTAGCGATTGGGTTAGGGGAAGGGACTGAAGCTTTCTTT
TRBJ2-1	TRBV27	14	few	TRBD2	CASSLQRETYEQFF	TGTGCCAGCAGTTTACAGCGGGAGACGTATGAGCAGTTCTTC